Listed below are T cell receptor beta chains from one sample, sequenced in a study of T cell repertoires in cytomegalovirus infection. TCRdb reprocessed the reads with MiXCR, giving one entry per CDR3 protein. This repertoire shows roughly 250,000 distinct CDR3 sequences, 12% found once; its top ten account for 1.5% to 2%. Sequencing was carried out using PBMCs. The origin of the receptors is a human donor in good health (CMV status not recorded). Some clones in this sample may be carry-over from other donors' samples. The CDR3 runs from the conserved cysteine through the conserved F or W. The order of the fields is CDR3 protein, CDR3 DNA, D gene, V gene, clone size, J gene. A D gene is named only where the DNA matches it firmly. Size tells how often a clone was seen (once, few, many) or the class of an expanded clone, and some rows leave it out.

CASMVQGLNTEAFF TGTGCCAGCATGGTACAGGGGCTGAACACTGAAGCTTTCTTT TRBD1 TRBV6-2/TRBV6-3 many TRBJ1-1
CASSFFGSGGIGELFF TGTGCCAGCAGCTTTTTCGGTTCAGGGGGAATCGGGGAGCTGTTTTTT TRBD1 TRBV11-2 NA TRBJ2-2
CASTRGGPDTEAFF TGTGCCAGCACGAGGGGAGGGCCGGACACTGAAGCTTTCTTT NA TRBV6-1 many TRBJ1-1
CASSLELNTGELFF TGTGCCAGCAGCTTAGAACTTAACACCGGGGAGCTGTTTTTT NA TRBV7-2 many TRBJ2-2
CASSLEANSYEQYF TGTGCCAGCAGTTTGGAAGCGAATTCCTACGAGCAGTACTTC NA TRBV12-3/TRBV12-4 many TRBJ2-7
CASSLAGGLNYGYTF TGTGCCAGCAGCTTGGCAGGGGGCTTGAACTATGGCTACACCTTC TRBD1 TRBV5-6 many TRBJ1-2
CASSFLGTGSEKLFF TGTGCCAGCAGCTTCTTGGGGACAGGGTCAGAAAAACTGTTTTTT TRBD1 TRBV7-2 many TRBJ1-4
CASSRWDTEAFF TGTGCCAGCAGCCGATGGGACACTGAAGCTTTCTTT NA TRBV11-2 many TRBJ1-1
CSVSVVGTDTQYF TGCAGCGTCTCCGTGGTGGGCACAGATACGCAGTATTTT NA TRBV29-1 NA TRBJ2-3
CASSLTGQRYSNQPQHF TGTGCCAGCAGCTTAACGGGACAGAGATATAGCAATCAGCCCCAGCATTTT TRBD1 TRBV7-2 many TRBJ1-5
CASSIPIGTPGKNEQFF TGTGCCAGCAGCATTCCGATCGGGACTCCGGGGAAAAATGAGCAGTTCTTC NA TRBV7-2 many TRBJ2-1